This is a list of T cell receptor beta chains from one sample in a study of beta chain features in type 1 diabetes. The repertoire was sequenced with immunoSEQ multiplex PCR; TCRdb's copy has only in-frame clones and lacks some. The sample has about 700,000 clones, about an eighth seen once; the top ten hold approximately 0.022%. The sequencing sample was made of naive CD4+ T cells from blood. Receptors originate from a young man with type 1 diabetes. CDR3s include the opening cysteine and the closing phenylalanine or tryptophan.

TRBV19	TRBJ1-4	CASSMTVGTTNEKLFF
TRBV30	TRBJ1-5	CAWSRRLNSNQPQHF
TRBV21-1	TRBJ2-7	CASTNASGGNYEQYF
TRBV19	TRBJ2-6	CASSITSGANVLTF
TRBV5-1	TRBJ2-7	CASSLAMDFYEQYF
TRBV6-1	TRBJ2-5	CASNLDRPYETQYF
TRBV2	TRBJ1-5	CASTGTVNNQPQHF
TRBV30	-	CAWSVRPITPQYEQYF
TRBV5-6	TRBJ1-4	CASSLSAWGTGDEKLFF
TRBV25-1	TRBJ2-1	CASSGTAYNEQFF
TRBV28	TRBJ2-7	CASSSLGQGTYEQYF
TRBV4-1	TRBJ1-2	CASSPDGGEFNYGYTF
TRBV19	TRBJ2-5	CASSIPQETQYF
TRBV10-3	TRBJ1-6	CAIRISQASNSPLHF
TRBV29-1	TRBJ2-1	CSVEDGLAGDTEQFF
TRBV4-1	TRBJ2-7	CASSQDRATSYEQYF
TRBV6-5	TRBJ1-1	CASTQTGGRAFF
TRBV25-1	TRBJ1-2	CASMGEFYGYTF
TRBV14	TRBJ1-5	CASSLGLDQPQHF
TRBV30	TRBJ1-2	CAWSPGQGTGTF
TRBV28	TRBJ1-1	CASSLLGTSSTNTEAFF
TRBV15	TRBJ1-1	CATSRVGNTEAFF
TRBV6-1	TRBJ1-1	CASSGLRTALSNTEAFF
TRBV28	TRBJ1-4	CASSRTVNEKLFF
TRBV7-6	TRBJ2-5	CASSKQTGWQETQYF
TRBV6-6	TRBJ2-5	CASSLQAGGQETQYF
TRBV30	TRBJ2-3	CAWSVGGSLRTDTQYF
TRBV30	TRBJ2-7	CASTPGTGLSEQYF
TRBV30	TRBJ1-2	CAWSQGANGYTF
TRBV11-2	TRBJ2-1	CASSLGTGYNEQFF
TRBV9	TRBJ2-5	CASSVAARETQYF
TRBV11-2	TRBJ1-1	CASRPTRGNTEAFF
TRBV30	TRBJ2-5	CAWSYTVQETQYF
TRBV7-2	TRBJ1-6	CASRRGQGAFNSPLHF
TRBV2	TRBJ2-5	CATGLAETQYF
TRBV7-8	TRBJ2-5	CASPGPGGLTQYF
TRBV25-1	TRBJ2-7	CASSVVPGTGTGEQYF
TRBV2	TRBJ2-7	CASTGQVYEQYF
TRBV29-1	TRBJ1-1	CSVGQRMNTEAFF
TRBV7-9	TRBJ1-1	CASSLLTDTEAFF
TRBV13	TRBJ2-1	CASSMKYSYNEQFF